The source of this T cell receptor beta chain is a study of shared clonotypes between healthy human individuals. Study-wide results and caveats: Richness estimates generally favored naive over memory subsets. When compared with the clonotypes that were shared by all four sorted-subset donors, the non-shared clonotypes turned out to have lower generation probabilities.

On this clone itself: Its antigen is currently unknown.

Naive CD8 cells were CD45RO-negative, positively selected for CCR7, excluding terminally differentiated effector memory CD45RA+ cells. Template for every sorted-subset replicate PCR totaled about 0.2 ug DNA, 30,000 to 35,000 T cell genomes. Measured with immunoSEQ multiplex PCR; TCRdb has only the in-frame clones, and not every one. Among about 2.1 million clones listed, around 95% were seen once. The receptor was derived from a man aged 18 to 29 in good health. Some clones in this sample may be carry-over from other donors' samples. Sequencing input: naive CD8+ T cells from PBMCs.

CDR3 in DNA: TGTGCCAGCAGAGATTGGGACGGCATGGAGGAGCAGTACTTC. Its protein product is CASRDWDGMEEQYF. The chain is built from TRBV4-2 and TRBJ2-7, with D possibly being TRBD1 or TRBD2 (5 bases each). V gave up 6 bases and J gave up 7 bases, with 19 bases separating them. Germline CDR1 reads LGHNA; CDR2 reads YNFKEQ. The CDR3 contains 14 residues.